These T cell receptor beta chains were read from a single sample in a study of early T cells in non-severe SARS-CoV-2 infection. TCRdb reanalysed the 5' RACE reads using MiXCR and keeps one entry per CDR3 protein. The repertoire holds some 50,000 distinct CDR3 sequences, with roughly a tenth as singletons. The sequenced sample was whole blood. Receptors originate from an adult who was a healthcare worker with PCR-confirmed SARS-CoV-2 infection or an uninfected control (not recorded which). The conserved cysteine and the conserved F or W are not part of the CDR3 here. The order of the fields is J gene, clone size, V gene, CDR3 protein. Size tells how often a clone was seen (once, few, many) or the class of an expanded clone, and some rows leave it out.

TRBJ1-2 | many | TRBV11-2 | ASSSLSTLGGYT
TRBJ1-5 | few | TRBV6-2/TRBV6-3 | ATDPVRGGNQPQH
TRBJ2-5 | many | TRBV7-2 | ASSPQASTQETQY
TRBJ2-5 | few | TRBV11-2 | ASSRGTAQQETQY
TRBJ2-7 | NA | TRBV7-8 | ASSLGQGAQNEQY
TRBJ2-2 | few | TRBV12-3/TRBV12-4 | ASRREIETGELF
TRBJ2-7 | few | TRBV6-5 | ASSYSRGGLGEQY
TRBJ1-5 | NA | TRBV7-2 | ASSLDFEPQH
TRBJ1-5 | many | TRBV20-1 | SASAGDQPQH
TRBJ2-7 | many | TRBV5-1 | ASRLWSSRDYEQY
TRBJ2-7 | few | TRBV20-1 | SARDLGQGADEQY
TRBJ2-1 | NA | TRBV7-2 | ASSGEGAWNEQF
TRBJ1-2 | many | TRBV10-2 | ATTGAIGYGYT
TRBJ1-5 | many | TRBV6-6 | ASSNPSQPQH
TRBJ2-3 | few | TRBV6-1 | ASSEMGGTDTQY
TRBJ2-3 | few | TRBV5-1 | ASSSGPSGGSTDTQY
TRBJ2-7 | many | TRBV14 | ASSLTGTGSYEQY
TRBJ2-4 | many | TRBV6-1 | ASIIDGLAKNIQY
TRBJ1-2 | few | TRBV5-6 | ASSEGTGGFFRGYT
TRBJ2-1 | few | TRBV3-1 | ASSRDDRGEQF
TRBJ2-1 | many | TRBV4-1 | ASSQAGVNRAQF
TRBJ2-7 | many | TRBV27 | ASSPGQAGVGYEQY
TRBJ2-2 | NA | TRBV9 | ASSVGSGNTGELF
TRBJ2-2 | few | TRBV27 | ASSFVGGVSTGELF
TRBJ2-6 | many | TRBV5-1 | ASSPGQGPSGANVLT
TRBJ2-7 | many | TRBV5-1 | ASRSMGLGDEQY
TRBJ2-5 | NA | TRBV19 | ASSEGPQETQY
TRBJ1-2 | few | TRBV4-1 | ASSQNGWGQNYGYT
TRBJ1-6 | many | TRBV12-3/TRBV12-4 | ASSIRSYNSPLH
TRBJ2-5 | many | TRBV5-5 | ASSLGPGYQETQY
TRBJ1-5 | many | TRBV20-1 | SAAFGGVEQPQH
TRBJ2-3 | many | TRBV6-5 | ASSRTVKTDTQY
TRBJ2-7 | NA | TRBV4-1 | ASSSLGGRDYEQY
TRBJ1-4 | few | TRBV5-8 | ASSSQGAANEKLF
TRBJ1-1 | NA | TRBV7-9 | ASINDIMNTEAF
TRBJ2-5 | few | TRBV11-2 | ASGESNQETQY
TRBJ1-1 | few | TRBV6-2/TRBV6-3 | ASSYVVYTRMNTEAF
TRBJ1-4 | NA | TRBV6-6 | ASSYAGRGEKLF
TRBJ1-2 | many | TRBV5-5 | ASSLDPNNYGYT
TRBJ1-2 | few | TRBV20-1 | SAPGRNYGYT
TRBJ2-1 | many | TRBV29-1 | SAGEGAKF
TRBJ1-3 | NA | TRBV3-1 | ASSPSIGLGNTIY